This is a list of T cell receptor beta chains from one sample in a study of regulatory T cells in long-lasting Graves disease. A single record per CDR3 protein comes from TCRdb applying MiXCR to the multiplex PCR reads. This table has approximately 500,000 distinct CDR3 sequences, roughly a fifth appearing once. The input for sequencing was peripheral blood mononuclear cells (PBMCs), taken when the disease was refractory, from a patient treated with antithyroid drugs. The receptor source for this set is a female donor with Graves disease. Each CDR3 is given with its conserved first and last residue. The D gene is left open where the match is weak. Clone size is stated in some rows and not others, as once, few, many or a class when expanded.

DNA: TGTGCCAGCAGCCGCACCCCGGGACTATCCAGCTACGAGCAGTACTTC
CDR3: CASSRTPGLSSYEQYF
V: TRBV6-1
size: few
D: TRBD2
J: TRBJ2-7

DNA: TGTGCCAGTTCCTCCGGGCCAAGCTCCTACAATGAGCAGTTCTTC
CDR3: CASSSGPSSYNEQFF
V: TRBV9
size: few
D: .
J: TRBJ2-1

DNA: TGTGCCAGCTCACCACCCAACCGGGGGGAGACCCAGTACTTC
CDR3: CASSPPNRGETQYF
V: TRBV18
size: .
D: .
J: TRBJ2-5

DNA: TGTGCCAGCAGTTCCGGGGACAGTTCGAGCAATCAGCCCCAGCATTTT
CDR3: CASSSGDSSSNQPQHF
V: TRBV6-2/TRBV6-3
size: .
D: TRBD1
J: TRBJ1-5

DNA: TGTGCCAGTACCGTACTAGCGGGAGTTGCCGGGGAGCTGTTTTTT
CDR3: CASTVLAGVAGELFF
V: TRBV19
size: .
D: TRBD2
J: TRBJ2-2

DNA: TGTGCCAGCAGCACAGGGACTAGCGGGGCCTACGAGCAGTACTTC
CDR3: CASSTGTSGAYEQYF
V: TRBV28
size: many
D: TRBD2
J: TRBJ2-7

DNA: TGTGCCAGCAGTTACGACAGAGGAGGAAACACCATATATTTT
CDR3: CASSYDRGGNTIYF
V: TRBV6-2/TRBV6-3
size: .
D: .
J: TRBJ1-3

DNA: TGTGCCAGCAGGCCTCGAGCCGGGACAGGGGGGCACAATGAGCAGTTCTTC
CDR3: CASRPRAGTGGHNEQFF
V: TRBV28
size: .
D: TRBD1
J: TRBJ2-1

DNA: TGTGCCAGCAGTTTGGGACTCTCAGCTAACTATGGCTACACCTTC
CDR3: CASSLGLSANYGYTF
V: TRBV27
size: many
D: .
J: TRBJ1-2

DNA: TGTGCCAGTAGTACCGACCCGGACGGTACTGAAGCTTTCTTT
CDR3: CASSTDPDGTEAFF
V: TRBV19
size: .
D: .
J: TRBJ1-1

DNA: TGTGCCAGCAGTTTCGGGACGGCTCATCAGCCCCAGCATTTT
CDR3: CASSFGTAHQPQHF
V: TRBV28
size: many
D: .
J: TRBJ1-5